The rows below give T cell receptor beta chains drawn from one sample of a study of radiotherapy plus CTLA-4 blockade in lung cancer. Produced via immunoSEQ multiplex PCR; TCRdb's table is partial and in-frame only. Of 40,000 to 60,000 clones listed, 75% to 90% were seen once; the top ten hold about 3.3%. The input for sequencing was peripheral blood, taken from a patient treated with radiotherapy plus ipilimumab. These receptors all come from a human donor with non-small cell lung cancer who had stable disease on radiotherapy plus ipilimumab. CDR3s include the opening cysteine and the closing phenylalanine or tryptophan. Each record gives: clone size, V gene, D gene, J gene, CDR3 DNA, CDR3 protein. The D gene is left open where the match is weak. The size of a clone is reported for some rows only, either as once, few or many, or as a class for expanded clones.

clone size: -; V gene: TRBV30; D gene: TRBD1; J gene: TRBJ2-1; CDR3 DNA: TGTGCCTGGAACCCTGGACAGGATGGAAAGCAGTTCTTC; CDR3 protein: CAWNPGQDGKQFF
clone size: -; V gene: TRBV11-2; D gene: -; J gene: TRBJ2-5; CDR3 DNA: TGTGCCAGCAGCTCCCCGGGACACAGGAGAGAGACCCAGTACTTC; CDR3 protein: CASSSPGHRRETQYF
clone size: -; V gene: TRBV27; D gene: -; J gene: TRBJ2-7; CDR3 DNA: TGTGCCAGCAGTGTGCACAGGGGGGGAACGAGTCCCAGCTCCTACGAGCAGTACTTC; CDR3 protein: CASSVHRGGTSPSSYEQYF
clone size: few; V gene: TRBV5-1; D gene: TRBD2; J gene: TRBJ2-7; CDR3 DNA: TGCGCCAGCAGCGACCAGGGACTAGCGCCCTACGAGCAGTACTTC; CDR3 protein: CASSDQGLAPYEQYF
clone size: -; V gene: TRBV27; D gene: TRBD2; J gene: TRBJ2-1; CDR3 DNA: TGTGCCAGCAGTTGGGGACTAGCGACTGACAATGAGCAGTTCTTC; CDR3 protein: CASSWGLATDNEQFF
clone size: once; V gene: TRBV6-5; D gene: -; J gene: TRBJ2-2; CDR3 DNA: TGTGCCAGCAGCCGCCGAGCGGCGAACACCGGGGAGCTGTTTTTT; CDR3 protein: CASSRRAANTGELFF
clone size: few; V gene: TRBV5-1; D gene: TRBD1; J gene: TRBJ1-1; CDR3 DNA: TGCGCCAGCAGCTTGGTCGGGACAGGGGTGGTTTCAGCCACTGAAGCTTTCTTT; CDR3 protein: CASSLVGTGVVSATEAFF
clone size: -; V gene: TRBV7-9; D gene: -; J gene: TRBJ1-1; CDR3 DNA: TGTGCCAGCAGCTTAGCGGAGGGACTGGTCATGAAGGACACTGAAGCTTTCTTT; CDR3 protein: CASSLAEGLVMKDTEAFF
clone size: -; V gene: TRBV27; D gene: TRBD1; J gene: TRBJ1-1; CDR3 DNA: TGTGCCAGCAGTTTCGAGGGACAGGGGTTCGTCACTGAAGCTTTCTTT; CDR3 protein: CASSFEGQGFVTEAFF
clone size: -; V gene: TRBV27; D gene: TRBD2; J gene: TRBJ2-3; CDR3 DNA: TGTGCCAGCGGATCCCTATTGACTAGCTCTCTAGATACGCAGTATTTT; CDR3 protein: CASGSLLTSSLDTQYF
clone size: -; V gene: TRBV4-3; D gene: TRBD2; J gene: TRBJ2-6; CDR3 DNA: TGCGCCAGCAGCCAAGTGGCGGGGGGTTCTGGGGCCAACGTCCTGACTTTC; CDR3 protein: CASSQVAGGSGANVLTF
clone size: few; V gene: TRBV27; D gene: TRBD2; J gene: TRBJ2-1; CDR3 DNA: TGTGCCAGCAGTCCAGCTAGCGGGGACTACAATGAGCAGTTCTTC; CDR3 protein: CASSPASGDYNEQFF
clone size: -; V gene: TRBV27; D gene: TRBD1; J gene: TRBJ1-2; CDR3 DNA: TGTGCCAGCAGTTTGGACAGGAACTATGGCTACACCTTC; CDR3 protein: CASSLDRNYGYTF
clone size: -; V gene: TRBV6-5; D gene: TRBD2; J gene: TRBJ2-7; CDR3 DNA: TGTGCCAGCAGGAAACCTAGCGGGAGTTACGAGCAGTACTTC; CDR3 protein: CASRKPSGSYEQYF
clone size: -; V gene: TRBV7-2; D gene: TRBD2; J gene: TRBJ2-3; CDR3 DNA: TGTGCCAGCAGCTTAAGTTGGGCGGGAGGCCGCGATACGCAGTATTTT; CDR3 protein: CASSLSWAGGRDTQYF
clone size: -; V gene: TRBV9; D gene: -; J gene: TRBJ2-6; CDR3 DNA: TGTGCCAGCAGCGTAGGACCAGGGACTGGGGCCAACGTCCTGACTTTC; CDR3 protein: CASSVGPGTGANVLTF
clone size: -; V gene: TRBV9; D gene: TRBD1; J gene: TRBJ1-5; CDR3 DNA: TGTGCCAGCAGTCGGACAGGGGGAGGACAGCCCCAGCATTTT; CDR3 protein: CASSRTGGGQPQHF
clone size: -; V gene: TRBV7-3; D gene: TRBD2; J gene: TRBJ2-7; CDR3 DNA: TGTGCCAGCAGCTTAAGACTAGCGGGAATGGACGAGCAGTACTTC; CDR3 protein: CASSLRLAGMDEQYF
clone size: -; V gene: TRBV11-2; D gene: -; J gene: TRBJ2-2; CDR3 DNA: TGTGCCAGCAGCCGTGCGCGCTCCCCGAACACCGGGGAGCTGTTTTTT; CDR3 protein: CASSRARSPNTGELFF
clone size: -; V gene: TRBV28; D gene: TRBD1; J gene: TRBJ1-2; CDR3 DNA: TGTGCCAGCAGTTACCCCGCCGGGACAGGGGATGGCTACACCTTC; CDR3 protein: CASSYPAGTGDGYTF
clone size: -; V gene: TRBV2; D gene: TRBD1; J gene: TRBJ2-2; CDR3 DNA: TGTGCCAGCGGGAGGGACAGGGGGTATGGCGGGGAGCTGTTTTTT; CDR3 protein: CASGRDRGYGGELFF
clone size: -; V gene: TRBV27; D gene: -; J gene: TRBJ2-7; CDR3 DNA: TGTGCCAGCAGTTTAGACGACCGGAGCTCCTACGAGCAGTACTTC; CDR3 protein: CASSLDDRSSYEQYF
clone size: -; V gene: TRBV15; D gene: TRBD2; J gene: TRBJ2-7; CDR3 DNA: TGTGCCACCAGCGGCCTAGGGGGACTAGCGGCAAAGCAGTACTTC; CDR3 protein: CATSGLGGLAAKQYF
clone size: -; V gene: TRBV5-8; D gene: TRBD2; J gene: TRBJ2-1; CDR3 DNA: TGTGCCAGCAGCCGCGGACTAGCGAGTAGCTCCTACAATGAGCAGTTCTTC; CDR3 protein: CASSRGLASSSYNEQFF
clone size: -; V gene: TRBV7-3; D gene: TRBD2; J gene: TRBJ2-1; CDR3 DNA: TGTGCCAGCAGCCCAGGGACTAGCGGCAATGAGCAGTTCTTC; CDR3 protein: CASSPGTSGNEQFF
clone size: -; V gene: TRBV7-9; D gene: TRBD2; J gene: TRBJ2-1; CDR3 DNA: TGTGCCAGCAGCGGACTAGCGGGAATCGGTGAGCAGTTCTTC; CDR3 protein: CASSGLAGIGEQFF
clone size: -; V gene: TRBV7-2; D gene: -; J gene: TRBJ2-7; CDR3 DNA: TGTGCCAGCAGCTTAGTAGCGGACTACGAGCAGTACTTC; CDR3 protein: CASSLVADYEQYF
clone size: few; V gene: TRBV30; D gene: -; J gene: TRBJ2-2; CDR3 DNA: TGTGCCTGCGACAGGCGAAACACCGGGGAGCTGTTTTTT; CDR3 protein: CACDRRNTGELFF
clone size: -; V gene: TRBV6-6; D gene: TRBD1; J gene: TRBJ1-1; CDR3 DNA: TGTGCCAGCAGTGTTACAGGGGTAGCTTTCTTT; CDR3 protein: CASSVTGVAFF
clone size: few; V gene: TRBV9; D gene: TRBD2; J gene: TRBJ2-1; CDR3 DNA: TGTGCCAGCAGCGTAGGAGGCGGGAGGGCGGGCAATGAGCAGTTCTTC; CDR3 protein: CASSVGGGRAGNEQFF
clone size: -; V gene: TRBV7-2; D gene: -; J gene: TRBJ2-7; CDR3 DNA: TGTGCCAGCAGCTTAGCGATGAGCTCCTACGAGCAGTACTTC; CDR3 protein: CASSLAMSSYEQYF
clone size: -; V gene: TRBV4-3; D gene: -; J gene: TRBJ1-3; CDR3 DNA: TGCGCCAGCAGCCAAGATGTTTCCAGTTCTGGAAACACCATATATTTT; CDR3 protein: CASSQDVSSSGNTIYF
clone size: -; V gene: TRBV7-8; D gene: -; J gene: TRBJ2-5; CDR3 DNA: TGTGCCAGCAGCCGGGAAGAGACCCAGTACTTC; CDR3 protein: CASSREETQYF
clone size: -; V gene: TRBV5-4; D gene: TRBD1; J gene: TRBJ2-1; CDR3 DNA: TGTGCCAGCAGCCCCCCCGGACAGGGTTTTGAGCAGTTCTTC; CDR3 protein: CASSPPGQGFEQFF
clone size: -; V gene: TRBV5-1; D gene: TRBD1; J gene: TRBJ2-7; CDR3 DNA: TGCGCCAGCAGCTTAGGGGGCAGAGCCTACGAGCAGTACTTC; CDR3 protein: CASSLGGRAYEQYF
clone size: -; V gene: TRBV2; D gene: TRBD1; J gene: TRBJ2-2; CDR3 DNA: TGTGCCAGCAGTGAAACCAACAGGGGGCTGTTTTTT; CDR3 protein: CASSETNRGLFF
clone size: -; V gene: TRBV10-1; D gene: TRBD2; J gene: TRBJ2-1; CDR3 DNA: TGCGCCAGCAGTGACACTAGCGGGACCAATGAGCAGTTCTTC; CDR3 protein: CASSDTSGTNEQFF
clone size: -; V gene: TRBV5-8; D gene: TRBD1; J gene: TRBJ2-2; CDR3 DNA: TGTGCCAGCAGGATCGGGACAGGGCCTAGCACCGGGGAGCTGTTTTTT; CDR3 protein: CASRIGTGPSTGELFF
clone size: -; V gene: TRBV19; D gene: TRBD1; J gene: TRBJ1-1; CDR3 DNA: TGTGCCAGTAGTATAACAGGGGTGACTGAAGCTTTCTTT; CDR3 protein: CASSITGVTEAFF
clone size: -; V gene: TRBV19; D gene: TRBD1; J gene: TRBJ1-1; CDR3 DNA: TGTGCCAGTAGCGGACAGGCGAACACTGAAGCTTTCTTT; CDR3 protein: CASSGQANTEAFF
clone size: few; V gene: TRBV10-3; D gene: -; J gene: TRBJ1-5; CDR3 DNA: TGTGCCATCACCCGGGATATCAATCAGCCCCAGCATTTT; CDR3 protein: CAITRDINQPQHF
clone size: -; V gene: TRBV29-1; D gene: TRBD2; J gene: TRBJ2-1; CDR3 DNA: TGCAGCGTTCGATGGGTAGCGGGCCGCAGGCCCTACAATGAGCAGTTCTTC; CDR3 protein: CSVRWVAGRRPYNEQFF
clone size: -; V gene: TRBV28; D gene: TRBD1; J gene: TRBJ2-5; CDR3 DNA: TGTGCCAGCAGTTTATCCGGGACAGGGGGGGAGACCCAGTACTTC; CDR3 protein: CASSLSGTGGETQYF
clone size: -; V gene: TRBV5-4; D gene: -; J gene: TRBJ2-7; CDR3 DNA: TGTGCCAGCAGCTACCAGGCCTCCTACGAGCAGTACTTC; CDR3 protein: CASSYQASYEQYF
clone size: -; V gene: TRBV6-1; D gene: -; J gene: TRBJ2-1; CDR3 DNA: TGTGCCAGCAAGCGGGCCTCGGCAAATGAGCAGTTCTTC; CDR3 protein: CASKRASANEQFF
clone size: -; V gene: TRBV23-1; D gene: -; J gene: TRBJ1-2; CDR3 DNA: TGCGCCAGCAGTCAATGTTACAGGGAAACGAATTATGGCTACACCTTC; CDR3 protein: CASSQCYRETNYGYTF
clone size: -; V gene: TRBV2; D gene: TRBD1; J gene: TRBJ2-1; CDR3 DNA: TGTGCCAGCAGTCTAGGTCCACCGGGACAGGGGGGGGGTCTGGGGTTTTGGGGAAAGTTCTTC; CDR3 protein: CASSLGPPGQGGGLGFWGKFF
clone size: -; V gene: TRBV2; D gene: TRBD2; J gene: TRBJ2-5; CDR3 DNA: TGTGCCAGCAGTAATAGCGGGAGGTCGGAGACCCAGTACTTC; CDR3 protein: CASSNSGRSETQYF
clone size: -; V gene: TRBV2; D gene: TRBD1; J gene: TRBJ2-7; CDR3 DNA: TGTGCCAGCAGTGACCGGACAGGGGGGGGCGAGCAGTACTTC; CDR3 protein: CASSDRTGGGEQYF
clone size: once; V gene: TRBV7-2; D gene: -; J gene: TRBJ2-7; CDR3 DNA: TGTGCCAGCAGCGCGGGGTTTTACGAGCAGTACTTC; CDR3 protein: CASSAGFYEQYF
clone size: -; V gene: TRBV4-1; D gene: -; J gene: TRBJ2-5; CDR3 DNA: TGCGCCAGCAGCCAAGATCGGTTTACGGAGACCCAGTACTTC; CDR3 protein: CASSQDRFTETQYF
clone size: -; V gene: TRBV28; D gene: TRBD1; J gene: TRBJ1-2; CDR3 DNA: TGTGCCAGCAGTTTGGGACAGTCCTATGGCTACACCTTC; CDR3 protein: CASSLGQSYGYTF
clone size: -; V gene: TRBV27; D gene: TRBD2; J gene: TRBJ2-1; CDR3 DNA: TGTGCCAGCAGCTTGGGACTAGCGGGAATGCGCTACAATGAGCAGTTCTTC; CDR3 protein: CASSLGLAGMRYNEQFF
clone size: -; V gene: TRBV9; D gene: TRBD1; J gene: TRBJ2-5; CDR3 DNA: TGTGCCAGCAGCGTAGATGGGACAGGGGGCTTGGGGGAGACCCAGTACTTC; CDR3 protein: CASSVDGTGGLGETQYF
clone size: -; V gene: TRBV28; D gene: TRBD2; J gene: TRBJ2-1; CDR3 DNA: TGTGCCAGCAGTCCCTTCGCGGGAGCGGGCGGTGAGCAGTTCTTC; CDR3 protein: CASSPFAGAGGEQFF
clone size: -; V gene: TRBV2; D gene: -; J gene: TRBJ2-7; CDR3 DNA: TGTGCCAGCAGTGTTTCCCTTTTAGGACTGTGGGCCTACGAGCAGTACTTC; CDR3 protein: CASSVSLLGLWAYEQYF
clone size: -; V gene: TRBV7-9; D gene: TRBD1; J gene: TRBJ2-7; CDR3 DNA: TGTGCCAGCAGCAGGGTGGGGACAGGGGGCGACGAGCAGTACTTC; CDR3 protein: CASSRVGTGGDEQYF
clone size: -; V gene: TRBV30; D gene: TRBD2; J gene: TRBJ2-3; CDR3 DNA: TGTGCCTGGAGCCCCGGAGCGGGATCAATCTATTCACAGGATACGCAGTATTTT; CDR3 protein: CAWSPGAGSIYSQDTQYF
clone size: -; V gene: TRBV7-6; D gene: TRBD1; J gene: TRBJ2-7; CDR3 DNA: TGTGCCAGCAGCGTAAATCGGGACAGGAGCTCCTACGAGCAGTACTTC; CDR3 protein: CASSVNRDRSSYEQYF